This TCR beta chain was documented in a study of blood T cell repertoires in COVID-19. Study-level background: Acute and convalescent COVID-19 samples came from the United States, Italy and Spain. PBMCs, B-cell-depleted T cells, or T cells provided the cDNA or gDNA that made up the material.

The V and J ends lost 8 bases and 5 bases, in that order; junction bases with no gene match: 8. The CDR3 covers 14 residues. Germline CDR1 is LGHNA and CDR2 is YNFKEQ. The Seattle site enrolled patients during active infection and followed them longitudinally. Original handling: The assay estimated nucleated cells by amplifying reference gene primers. The table came from immunoSEQ multiplex PCR; TCRdb's copy has only in-frame clones and leaves some out. For V, J and clone size, that table is used; D and trimming come from the DNA. The table has 65,000 to 85,000 clones, approximately 86% seen once. The V and J genes are TRBV4-2 and TRBJ1-4, with TRBD1 matching 7 bases. This TCR was recovered from a man aged 80 or over with COVID-19, enrolled during active disease. The source material was peripheral blood. CDR3 nucleotide sequence: TGTGCCAGCGGACAGGTCCTAGAGAATGAAAAACTGTTTTTT. Protein product: CASGQVLENEKLFF.